This TCR beta chain was sequenced during a study of brain metastases from non-small cell lung cancer. Comment on this clone: Its cognate antigen is unknown.

The CDR3 extends over 13 amino acids. Trimming shortened V by 0 bases and J by 2 bases, and 5 bases separated the two germline ends. The germline gives CDR1 SGDLS, CDR2 YYNGEE. Broader study findings: Metastases had sparse T cells but largely shared repertoires with primaries. Brain metastases had lower T-cell infiltration than primary tumors. Expanded T-cell clones appeared in approximately 60% of brain metastases over primaries.

Data came from immunoSEQ multiplex PCR; TCRdb stores just in-frame clones and leaves some out. The profile shows about 8,000 clones, around four fifths of them singletons. The clonotype originates from a donor aged 40 or older with non-small cell lung cancer. This sequence joins TRBV9 and TRBJ1-1; D uncertain. Sequenced: primary lung tumor tissue. CDR3: CASSVGPNTEAFF. CDR3 coding DNA: TGTGCCAGCAGCGTAGGGCCAAACACTGAAGCTTTCTTT.